This is a list of T cell receptor beta chains from one sample in a study of lymphopenia after photon versus proton radiotherapy. The repertoire was sequenced with immunoSEQ multiplex PCR; TCRdb's copy has only in-frame clones and lacks some. This sample has 60,000 to 75,000 clones, with approximately 86% found just once. Material: peripheral blood, obtained from a patient treated with photon-based radiotherapy. Receptors originate from a man aged 35-49 years with gastric cancer. Both conserved end residues are part of each CDR3. A D gene is named only where the DNA matches it firmly. Rows may omit the clone size; those that give it use once, few, many or a size class.

j_gene | v_gene | d_gene | abundance | CDR3nt | CDR3aa
TRBJ2-6 | TRBV30 | - | - | TGTGCCTGGAGTGTAAACAGGTTGGGCTCTGGGGCCAACGTCCTGACTTTC | CAWSVNRLGSGANVLTF
TRBJ2-3 | TRBV27 | - | - | TGTGCCAGCAGTTTGGGAACCGGGGGCCTAGATACGCAGTATTTT | CASSLGTGGLDTQYF
TRBJ1-3 | TRBV6-6 | - | - | TGTGCCAGCAGCCTCCGCGGGGATAGAAACACCATATATTTT | CASSLRGDRNTIYF
TRBJ2-5 | TRBV4-3 | - | - | TGCGCCAGCAGCCAAGTGTCGGGACAAGAGACCCAGTACTTC | CASSQVSGQETQYF
TRBJ2-1 | TRBV23-1 | - | few | TGCGCCAGCAGTCAAAACAGCGGTATAAACATATACAATGAGCAGTTCTTC | CASSQNSGINIYNEQFF
TRBJ1-5 | TRBV30 | - | once | TGTGCCTGGAGGGGGGACAGCAATCAGCCCCAGCATTTT | CAWRGDSNQPQHF
TRBJ1-5 | TRBV19 | - | - | TGTGCCAGCAAATCTCACACCTCCGGGTCAACCGCACTTAGCAATCAGCCCCAGCATTTT | CASKSHTSGSTALSNQPQHF
TRBJ1-1 | TRBV7-3 | - | - | TGTGCCAGCAGCTTAGAGGGGCGGGAGGCTTTCTTT | CASSLEGREAFF
TRBJ2-5 | TRBV18 | TRBD1 | - | TGTGCCAGCTCACCACCGGGACAGTCCACGGGGACCCAGTACTTC | CASSPPGQSTGTQYF
TRBJ1-1 | TRBV6-1 | TRBD1 | - | TGTGCCATTTGCCAGGGGGGGGAGACTGAAGCTTTCTTT | CAICQGGETEAFF
TRBJ1-6 | TRBV30 | TRBD1 | - | TGTGCCTGGAGTGTACTCGGGACAGCTAATTCACCCCTCCACTTT | CAWSVLGTANSPLHF
TRBJ1-1 | TRBV7-2 | - | few | TGTGCCAGCAGCTTATTGGGGGCCCGCCGCAGTGCTTTCTTT | CASSLLGARRSAFF
TRBJ1-1 | TRBV9 | - | - | TGTGCCAGCAGCGTAGAAGGGGGACGGGACACTGAAGCTTTCTTT | CASSVEGGRDTEAFF
TRBJ2-3 | TRBV9 | - | - | TGTGCCAGCAGCGTACAGGGGCGAAGCACAGATACGCAGTATTTT | CASSVQGRSTDTQYF
TRBJ2-3 | TRBV5-1 | - | - | TGCGCCAGCTCCGATGTTGTTGCAGATACGCAGTATTTT | CASSDVVADTQYF
TRBJ1-2 | TRBV5-1 | - | - | TGCGCCAGCAGCTACACGGACACAACTAACTATGGCTACACCTTC | CASSYTDTTNYGYTF
TRBJ1-2 | TRBV6-5 | TRBD1 | - | TGTGCCAGCAGTACGCCTCGGGACAGCTACTATGGCTACACCTTC | CASSTPRDSYYGYTF
TRBJ2-7 | TRBV15 | TRBD1 | - | TGTGCCACCAGCAGGACCAGGGGGCAAGGGTACGAGCAGTACTTC | CATSRTRGQGYEQYF
TRBJ1-2 | TRBV7-2 | - | - | TGTGCCAGCAGCTTAGACGACAAAAGGGACTATGGCTACACCTTC | CASSLDDKRDYGYTF
TRBJ1-4 | TRBV6-5 | - | - | TGTGCCAGCAGTTACTCTTACAGGAGCAATGAAAAACTGTTTTTT | CASSYSYRSNEKLFF
TRBJ2-7 | TRBV9 | - | few | TGTGCCAGCAGCCCGAGGAAGGGTGGGCGGGAGCAGTACTTC | CASSPRKGGREQYF
TRBJ2-5 | TRBV5-1 | - | - | TGCGCCAGCAGCCAAGCCCCAATAGGAGGCCAAGAGACCCAGTACTTC | CASSQAPIGGQETQYF
TRBJ2-2 | TRBV10-3 | - | - | TGTGCCATCAGTGAGTCGAGCTACAGGGCCAACACCGGGGAGCTGTTTTTT | CAISESSYRANTGELFF
TRBJ2-3 | TRBV5-4 | - | few | TGTGCCAGCAGATTGGGGTCAGATACGCAGTATTTT | CASRLGSDTQYF
TRBJ1-1 | TRBV5-1 | - | - | TGCGCCAGCAGCTTGTCCAGGCGGAACACTGAAGCTTTCTTT | CASSLSRRNTEAFF
TRBJ1-4 | TRBV30 | - | - | TGTGCCTGGAGTCCGACCCGGGATGAAAAACTGTTTTTT | CAWSPTRDEKLFF
TRBJ2-1 | TRBV7-2 | - | - | TGTGCCAGCAGCTTAGCGTATTCGGCAGACAATGAGCAGTTCTTC | CASSLAYSADNEQFF
TRBJ2-7 | TRBV18 | - | - | TGTGCCAGCTCCTCGGACCACTCCTACGAGCAGTACTTC | CASSSDHSYEQYF
TRBJ2-5 | TRBV7-3 | - | - | TGTGCCAGCGGTCCAGGAGGGCAAGAGACCCAGTACTTC | CASGPGGQETQYF
TRBJ2-3 | TRBV19 | TRBD2 | once | TGTGCCAGTAGTGATTACCTCGGGACTAGCGGGGGGAGAGATACGCAGTATTTT | CASSDYLGTSGGRDTQYF
TRBJ2-1 | TRBV5-1 | TRBD1 | - | TGCGCCAGCAGCCTGGGGACAGGGGACGATGAGCAGTTCTTC | CASSLGTGDDEQFF
TRBJ2-1 | TRBV4-3 | - | - | TGCGCCAGCAGCCAAGGACGGCTCCGGGAGCAGTTCTTC | CASSQGRLREQFF
TRBJ2-3 | TRBV6-4 | - | once | TGTGCCAGCAGTCGCCAGAGCACAGATACGCAGTATTTT | CASSRQSTDTQYF
TRBJ2-7 | TRBV7-2 | - | few | TGTGCCAGCAGCTTAGGGGGACCAGAGTACGAGCAGTACTTC | CASSLGGPEYEQYF
TRBJ1-4 | TRBV9 | - | - | TGTGCCAGCAGCTCAAACCCGACAGATACTAATGAAAAACTGTTTTTT | CASSSNPTDTNEKLFF